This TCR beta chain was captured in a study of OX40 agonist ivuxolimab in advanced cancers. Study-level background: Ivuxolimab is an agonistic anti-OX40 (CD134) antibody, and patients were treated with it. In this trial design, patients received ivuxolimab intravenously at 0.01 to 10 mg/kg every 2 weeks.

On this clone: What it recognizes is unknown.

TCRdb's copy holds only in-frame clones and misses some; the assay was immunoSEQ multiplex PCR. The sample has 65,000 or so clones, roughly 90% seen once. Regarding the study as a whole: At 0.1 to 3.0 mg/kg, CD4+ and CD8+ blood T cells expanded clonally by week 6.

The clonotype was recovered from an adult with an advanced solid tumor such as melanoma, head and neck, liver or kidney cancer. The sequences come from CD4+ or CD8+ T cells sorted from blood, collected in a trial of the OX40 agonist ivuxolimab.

The CDR3 DNA reads TGTGCCAGCAGGGGGGGCGCGAACACCGGGGAGCTGTTTTTT. It translates to CASRGGANTGELFF. The chain carries TRBV6-5 and TRBJ2-2; D could derive from TRBD1 or TRBD2 (6 bases each). The CDR3 consists of 14 residues. Germline V CDR1 and CDR2: MNHEY, SVGAGI. Deletions cut 6 bases from V and 0 bases from J, with 8 bases between.